Shown below are 25 T cell receptor beta chains from a single sample sequenced in a study of CD8+CD57+ T cells in acquired aplastic anemia. Patients selected for sequencing had displayed CD8+CD57+ cell expansion by flow cytometry. The study profiled TCR beta VDJ and CDR3 using genomic DNA as template. Each CDR3 protein gets one entry after TCRdb re-called the reads with MiXCR. The sample consists of 180,000 or so distinct CDR3 sequences, 48% of them appearing once. Sample: sorted CD4+, CD8+, or CD8+CD57+ T cells (not recorded which) from PBMCs. These receptor sequences come from a human donor with aplastic anemia.

The V call is TRBV19, the J call TRBJ1-5, with D unresolved. V was clipped by 2 bases and J by 1 base, with 6 bases between them. Germline loops: CDR1 LNHDA, CDR2 SQIVND (reference sequence). The CDR3 is 14 residues long. CDR3 DNA sequence: TGTGCCAGTAGTATACCCGGAAGCAATCAGCCCCAGCATTTT. Translation: CASSIPGSNQPQHF.

The J gene is TRBJ2-5, the V gene TRBV7-4, with D possibly matching TRBD2 (6 bases). The V end was cut by 1 base, the J end by 4 bases, with 16 bases between. Germline CDR1 SGHVT, CDR2 SQSDAQ. This CDR3 has 16 residues. The CDR3 protein is CASSLGPPGARETQYF. Here the CDR3 DNA reads TGTGCCAGCAGCTTAGGTCCGCCGGGAGCCCGAGAGACCCAGTACTTC.

The J gene is TRBJ1-1, the V gene TRBV6-1; D not resolved. The germline V gene has CDR1 MNHNS and CDR2 SASEGT. V lost 3 bases and J lost 7, with 12 bases in between. The CDR3 has 13 amino acids. The DNA for the CDR3 is TGTGCCAGCAGTGAGGTCACGTCGGGTGAAGCTTTCTTT. Amino acid sequence: CASSEVTSGEAFF.

The CDR3: CASSYSGTGDEQYF. CDR3 DNA sequence: TGTGCCAGCAGTTACTCGGGGACAGGGGACGAGCAGTACTTC. The V and J genes are TRBV6-5 and TRBJ2-7, with 10 bases identical to TRBD1. The V segment lost 0 bases and the J segment 5 bases; nucleotides outside the gene matches: 1. This CDR3 is built from 14 residues. Germline-derived CDR1 and CDR2 are MNHEY and SVGAGI.

The chain uses TRBV2 and TRBJ2-3; D unresolved. This CDR3 is 13 amino acids long. Trimming pared 5 bases from V and 6 bases from J, leaving 12 bases between. Germline V gives CDR1 SNHLY, CDR2 FYNNEI. The CDR3 is CASSNLLPDTQYF. The CDR3 coding sequence is TGTGCCAGCAGTAATTTGCTACCGGATACGCAGTATTTT.

This clonotype was recorded at least ten times. The rearrangement joins TRBV19 to TRBJ2-1; the D gene could be TRBD1 or TRBD2 (7 bases each). V lost 4 bases and J lost 9, with 25 bases in between. This CDR3 region has 17 residues. Germline values: CDR1 LNHDA, CDR2 SQIVND (reference sequence). Here the CDR3 DNA reads TGTGCCAGTAGTAGACAGGGTCCTAGTCGGGGGGCACGTGAGCAGTTCTTC. It translates to CASSRQGPSRGAREQFF.

This clonotype was recorded a few times. The chain links TRBV10-3 to TRBJ2-1, with D uncertain. V gave up 4 bases and J gave up 7 bases, with 20 bases separating them. Germline CDR1 ENHRY, CDR2 SYGVKD. The CDR3 has 16 residues. As DNA, the CDR3 is TGTGCCATCAGTGGTGTGGCCTCCATCGCAGATAATGAGCAGTTCTTC. It is translated as CAISGVASIADNEQFF.

The chain uses TRBV24-1 and TRBJ2-1; 7 bases agree with TRBD2. Germline V gene sequence: CDR1 KGHDR, CDR2 SFDVKD. The CDR3 sequence is 16 residues long. J was trimmed by 1 base and V by 2 bases; bases with no gene match: 4. The CDR3 spells CATSDSGGRSYNEQFF. The CDR3 bases are TGTGCCACCAGTGATTCGGGAGGTAGGTCCTACAATGAGCAGTTCTTC.

The chain employs TRBV15 and TRBJ2-7; D is tentatively TRBD1 or TRBD2 (6 bases each). Germline-derived CDR1 and CDR2 are LNHNV and YYDKDF (reference sequence). This CDR3 spans 15 amino acids. V was clipped by 5 bases and J by 3 bases, with 17 bases between them. DNA for the CDR3: TGTGCCACCAGCGGGAGAGGGGGAGGTCACTACGAGCAGTACTTC. It is translated as CATSGRGGGHYEQYF.

The table lists this clonotype with many counts. The rearrangement links TRBV9 to TRBJ1-4, with a weak D call TRBD1 (5 bases). Trimming cost V 0 bases and J 8 bases, with 17 bases left between them. The CDR3 totals 16 residues. Germline lookup yields CDR1 SGDLS and CDR2 YYNGEE. CDR3 sequence: CASSVGAGLNDEKLFF. CDR3 bases: TGTGCCAGCAGCGTAGGTGCGGGACTCAATGACGAAAAACTGTTTTTT.

This clonotype was seen ten or more times. The V gene is TRBV6-1, the J gene TRBJ2-7; D is possibly TRBD1 (6 bases). The V gene lost 6 bases and the J gene lost 2 bases, with 23 bases spanning the gap. This CDR3 has 17 amino acids. The germline V gene has CDR1 MNHNS and CDR2 SASEGT. Here the CDR3 reads CASRAILDRISAYEQYF. The DNA of the CDR3 is TGTGCCAGCAGGGCCATCTTGGACAGAATTTCGGCCTACGAGCAGTACTTC.

The chain uses TRBV19 and TRBJ1-5, with D unresolved. The CDR3 runs to 14 residues. V was cut by 3 bases and J by 1 base, with 7 bases left in between. Germline CDR1 LNHDA, CDR2 SQIVND (reference sequence). CDR3 loop: CASSITNSNQPQHF. The CDR3 DNA is TGTGCCAGTAGTATTACGAACAGCAATCAGCCCCAGCATTTT.

This clonotype was counted ten times or more. V and J are TRBV2 and TRBJ2-4; D not certain. From germline, CDR1 is SNHLY and CDR2 FYNNEI. Trimming pared 3 bases from V and 11 bases from J, leaving 11 bases between. The CDR3 has 12 residues. DNA for the CDR3: TGTGCCAGCAGTGACAGACTTACTGTTCAGTACTTC. Translating it yields CASSDRLTVQYF.

This clonotype has a count of ten or more. The rearrangement uses TRBV15 and TRBJ2-3; D is undetermined. Germline V gives CDR1 LNHNV, CDR2 YYDKDF (reference sequence). CDR3 size: 12 residues. V lost 0 bases and J 7 bases, leaving 5 bases between the germline ends. The CDR3 bases are TGTGCCACCAGCAGAGATATGAATACGCAGTATTTT. Translating gives CATSRDMNTQYF.

In the case of this clonotype: With a much larger clone just one base away, this may be a read error. This rearrangement joins TRBV5-1 to TRBJ1-5; 7 nucleotides align to TRBD1. Germline V gives CDR1 SGHRS, CDR2 YFSETQ. The CDR3 has 15 residues. DNA for the CDR3: TGCGCCAGCAGCTTTTCGGGACAGAGTAATCAGCTCCAGCATTTT. Its protein product is CASSFSGQSNQLQHF.

This clonotype was seen repeatedly, ten times or more. The chain recombines TRBV9 with TRBJ2-5, with D perhaps given as TRBD1 or TRBD2 (5 bases each). In germline, CDR1 is SGDLS, CDR2 YYNGEE. V was cut by 4 bases and J by 3 bases, with 19 bases left in between. This CDR3 has 16 residues. The CDR3 nucleotides are TGTGCCAGCAGCCCCGGGGCGGCCACACCCGAAGAGACCCAGTACTTC. Amino acid sequence: CASSPGAATPEETQYF.

Only a few counts were recorded for this clonotype. The rearrangement links TRBV25-1 to TRBJ2-1, with 7 nucleotides matching TRBD2. The CDR3 is 13 residues long. V gave up 8 bases and J gave up 4 bases; unmatched junction bases: 5. Germline CDR1 and CDR2: MGHDK and SYGVNS. The CDR3 protein is CASASSGYNEQFF. The CDR3 region has the DNA TGTGCCAGCGCGTCTAGCGGATACAATGAGCAGTTCTTC.

The chain combines TRBV10-3 with TRBJ1-5, with D maybe TRBD1 (6 bases). V lost 6 bases to trimming and J lost 11 bases, with 23 bases between them. CDR3 size: 15 residues. Germline V CDR1 and CDR2: ENHRY, SYGVKD. The CDR3 sequence: CAIRWTSGGQETQHF. The CDR3 region has the DNA TGTGCCATCAGGTGGACTAGCGGGGGGCAAGAGACCCAGCATTTT.

The chain links TRBV7-3 to TRBJ1-3, with D possibly being TRBD1 (6 bases). Germline CDR1 SGHTA, CDR2 FQGTGA. Trimming stripped 4 bases from V and 7 bases from J, with 11 bases between. The CDR3 extends over 13 amino acids. The CDR3 nucleotides read TGTGCCAGCAGCTCCCGGGACACGAACACCATATATTTT. This translates into CASSSRDTNTIYF.

This clonotype was seen repeatedly, ten times or more. The rearrangement uses TRBV20-1 and TRBJ2-4, with 12 bases aligning to TRBD2. Germline CDR1 and CDR2: DFQATT and SNEGSKA (reference sequence). The CDR3 loop spans 19 amino acids. Germline trimming cut 0 bases from V and 10 bases from J; bases unmatched to any gene: 19. This chain's CDR3 is CSARDPLPQLAGGGVIQYF. For the CDR3, the DNA is TGCAGTGCTAGAGATCCTTTACCCCAACTAGCGGGAGGAGGGGTGATTCAGTACTTC.

This clonotype occurred many times. The V call is TRBV6-1, the J call TRBJ2-3, with 8 nucleotides matching TRBD1. Germline lookup yields CDR1 MNHNS and CDR2 SASEGT. J was trimmed by 0 bases and V by 4 bases; bases with no gene match: 3. The CDR3 spans 15 residues. CDR3 DNA: TGTGCCAGCAGTGGAAGACAGGGGAGCACAGATACGCAGTATTTT. Encoded protein: CASSGRQGSTDTQYF.

V gene TRBV6-1 combines with J gene TRBJ2-2; 7 bases align to TRBD1. Germline CDR1 and CDR2: MNHNS and SASEGT. The CDR3 length is 14 residues. The V and J ends lost 6 bases and 4 bases, in that order; junction bases with no gene match: 5. In DNA, the CDR3 is TGTGCCAGCAGCGAGAACAGGGGCACCGGGGAGCTGTTTTTT. Protein sequence: CASSENRGTGELFF.

About this clonotype itself: Mismatch with germline at one junction end may stem from a read error. CDR3 amino acids: CASSNSLLAYNEQFF. CDR3 coding DNA: TGTGCCAGCAGTAACTCCCTCCTAGCGTACAATGAGCAGTTCTTC. The rearrangement joins TRBV6-2 or TRBV6-3 to TRBJ2-1; the D gene is possibly TRBD2 (6 bases). Looked up from germline, CDR1 is MNHEY and CDR2 is SVGEGT. The CDR3 is 15 residues long.

This clonotype has a single count. The rearrangement joins TRBV19 to TRBJ2-3, with D perhaps TRBD1 or TRBD2 (5 bases each). Germline values: CDR1 LNHDA, CDR2 SQIVND (reference sequence). There are 13 residues in the CDR3. V was clipped by 5 bases and J by 2 bases, with 8 bases between them. The CDR3 nucleotides read TGTGCCAGTAGTGGGGGAAACACAGATACGCAGTATTTT. Encoded protein: CASSGGNTDTQYF.

This clonotype was detected many times. This CDR3 reads CASSVVGLGNTEAFF. The CDR3 DNA reads as TGTGCCAGCAGCGTAGTAGGGTTGGGGAACACTGAAGCTTTCTTT. The rearrangement uses TRBV9 and TRBJ1-1; D is uncertain. Germline assignment: CDR1 SGDLS and CDR2 YYNGEE. This CDR3 has 15 residues. Trimming shortened V by 0 bases and J by 1 base, and 10 bases separated the two germline ends.